The T cell receptor beta chain under discussion was sequenced for a study of vaccination and CD4 T cells after COVID-19 (dated by TCRdb to 2022 to 2024). The study in broad terms: Convalescent patients had a positive SARS-CoV-2 result on nasal swab PCR, and of these patients, nine had mild disease and one had severe disease. Culture stimuli were overlapping spike peptide pools from SARS-CoV-2 and from the common cold coronaviruses HCoV-NL63, HCoV-OC43 and HCoV-229E. A few convalescent patients were sampled both early after vaccination (day 14) and late after vaccination (days 161 to 241). Two doses of either the Pfizer-BioNTech BNT162b2 vaccine (n=8) or the Moderna mRNA-1273 vaccine (n=2) were administered to participants. The convalescent cohort included six males and four females, with two Hispanic individuals, seven Caucasians, two Asians and one multiracial person. In more than eight COVID-19 convalescent patients and a few infection-naive healthy vaccine recipients, researchers compared the spike-specific CD4+ TCR repertoire from before mRNA vaccination with the repertoire from after. Post-COVID blood samples were collected from convalescent patients a median of roughly 100 days after diagnosis, with a range of roughly 30 to 161 days. Post-vaccine blood samples were obtained a median of about 72 days after the second vaccine dose, with a range of about 12 to 241 days. Control cultures used a CEFX viral epitope pool as positive control, an HIV-1 Nef peptide pool as negative control, or no peptide. What the research found in general, with its limitations: The study included relatively few convalescent patients and did not analyze early timepoints after natural infection. Although the median number of SARS-CoV-2-reactive clonotypes went up from roughly 20 after infection to roughly 40 after vaccination, the increase was not significant. Of the vaccine-specific clones found in convalescent patients, nearly all (304 of 307) were mono-reactive for SARS-CoV-2 spike instead of being cross-reactive with common cold coronaviruses. In convalescent patients, a median about 90% of post-vaccine SARS-CoV-2-reactive clones were detected only after vaccination, and vaccine-specific priming was suggested by this finding.

This specimen's time point label, interpreted: late sampling 161 to 241 days after vaccination in a few convalescent patients. Explained via the paper, the treatment or condition label denotes: approximately 9-day PBMC culture with coronavirus spike peptide pools or control peptides (ViraFEST assay). To expand antigen-specific T cells with peptide pools and then pick out the expanded clonotypes through TCR sequencing, the study relied on the ViraFEST assay. The convalescent patients' positive SARS-CoV-2 PCR tests fell between March and December 2020, which was before the Alpha, Beta and Delta variants emerged in the United States. Each well held some 2 million PBMCs cultured with approximately 9.1 ug/ml peptide pools in IMDM containing approximately 5% human AB serum and 9.5 to 10 IU/ml IL-2. Half of the culture medium was replaced with fresh IL-2-containing medium on days 3 and 7. After approximately 10 days of culture, CD4+ T cells were isolated by negative selection using the EasySep CD4+ T cell isolation kit. Ficoll-Paque Plus gradient centrifugation was used to isolate PBMCs from whole blood, and the isolated PBMCs were then either used fresh or cryopreserved at -140C. Triplicate wells were generally used for each culture condition.

Trimming at the junction amounts to 6 bases on V and 8 bases on J, and the germline ends lie 30 bases apart. The CDR3 covers 17 residues, taking in both the cysteine and the phenylalanine. Only the CDR3 DNA is retained, 51 bases long and in frame from the first base. CDR1 and CDR2, looked up from the germline V gene (reference sequence), are DFQATT and SNEGSKA. Note on this clonotype: The antigen it recognizes is unknown. Base quality data are lacking; no much larger clone is found one base away.

Library creation used PCR. DNA from cultured CD4+ T cells underwent TCR sequencing with the Oncomine TCR Beta short-read assay at the Johns Hopkins FTIC core. The QIAamp micro DNA kit was used to extract genomic DNA from the cultured CD4+ T cells. Oncomine TCR Beta libraries from cultured CD4+ T cells were pooled with unique dual indexes and sequenced on an Illumina iSeq 100. Concerning the study's data processing: Non-productive sequences were removed, and CDR3s that did not start with C, did not end with F or W, or were shorter than 7 amino acids were discarded. Antigen-specific clonotypes were identified with the MANAFEST web application by comparing peptide-stimulated wells with reference and other culture wells. Positive clones required FDR below 0.05, an odds ratio above 5, and productive frequency above 0.1% in at least two of three replicate wells. Clonotypes that were significantly expanded in both SARS-CoV-2 spike wells and at least one common cold coronavirus spike condition were defined as cross-reactive. Levenshtein distances (stringdist) and unrooted phylogenetic trees (ape) in R version 3.6.1 were used to assess CDR3 homology. Starting from the raw public reads, TCRdb applied fastp trimming at Q25, assembled clones with MiXCR and retained in-frame beta chains. A single entry per CDR3 protein holds the most common genes and DNA from its merged rows. These V and J calls are TCRdb output, not the study's own analysis. The sample records more than 15,000 distinct CDR3 sequences, around 50% of which are singletons. The ten largest clones represent around 18% of the sample.

The source was CD4+ T cells from blood, cultured in vitro, collected about 7 months after SARS-CoV-2 vaccination. The V and J segments used are TRBV20-1 and TRBJ2-3; TRBD1 could be the D gene, as 6 bases match. This sequence originates from a human donor who had recovered from COVID-19. The CDR3 has the sequence CSAGGVPRPNFVGTQYF. The sequenced DNA is TGCAGTGCAGGGGGTGTTCCGAGACCGAACTTTGTGGGTACGCAGTATTTT.